This TCR beta chain originates from a study of T cell responses to AZD1222 COVID-19 vaccine (dated by TCRdb to 2020 to 2023). The study in broad terms: TCR sequencing was performed for fewer than 250 trial participants, of whom approximately 200 were given two doses of AZD1222 and roughly 25 were given two doses of MenACWY control vaccine. Trial participants were enrolled by age into subgroups of 18-55, 56-69 and 70-plus years, and around 140, 26 and 57 TCR-sequenced participants, respectively, were included in these subgroups.

Overall study outcomes, separate from this receptor: Conclusions about previously exposed vaccinees are limited, since just 5 to 7 AZD1222 recipients were seropositive for SARS-CoV-2 at baseline. Reportedly, almost half of the unique spike-specific TCRs recognized epitopes lying outside the regions that are mutated in the B.1.351 and B.1.1.7 variants. In the small 56-69-year group, the increase in depth fell short of significance, most likely because of low power. No day 14 peak-response samples were available, so repertoires were characterized only after the peak T cell response. CD4 TCRs associated with the vaccine covered the entire spike protein, and the dominant responses were in regions 160-218 and 743-854. After two AZD1222 doses, both the breadth and the depth of spike-specific TCRs were significantly higher than at day 0 and than in MenACWY recipients. Participants were mostly white British and included more females than males, and it was suggested by the authors that clonal diversity may have been underestimated.

This clone was seen a single time. What antigen it recognizes has not been identified. Base quality data are lacking; no much larger clone is found one base away. The time point label for this specimen denotes: about 28 days (+/-7) after the second vaccine dose. AZD1222 recipients given second doses at about 4 weeks or at about 12 weeks were pooled, since spike-specific TCR depth and breadth were not found to differ between the two schedules. The vaccinee samples were drawn from two UK trials, COV001 and COV002, one of which was a single-blind randomized controlled phase 2/3 trial testing AZD1222 (ChAdOx1 nCoV-19) in healthy adults. For TCRbeta chain sequencing, PBMC samples from trial participants were taken at day 0 and at day 28 after the second dose. The CDR3 regions of human TCRbeta chains were subjected to immunosequencing. The study's processing was this. Repertoire TCRs were checked for matches against a reference library of SARS-CoV-2-specific TCRs that had been generated using the MIRA antigen-specificity platform. Breadth meant the fraction of unique TCRs that were SARS-CoV-2-associated, whereas depth meant the fraction of total T cells that were SARS-CoV-2-associated. Using the MIRA data, each spike-specific TCR was mapped to the spike region that the TCR reacts to and placed in a CD4 or CD8 class. Log10-transformed breadth and depth values were compared by one-way ANOVA with Sidak's multiple comparisons tests. Held by TCRdb, this immuneACCESS table contains in-frame sequences only and omits some clones. Under half of the omission traces to an unresolved V gene where checked; the cause of the rest is unknown. That table furnishes V, J and clone size, whereas the DNA furnished D and trimming. This sample has 150,000 to 200,000 clones in its table, and around 90% of those were observed once. 25% to 30% of the sample is held by the ten biggest clonotypes.

This clonotype was obtained from an adult who received the AZD1222 COVID-19 vaccine. The starting material was peripheral blood, obtained 28 days after the second AZD1222 dose.

CDR3 loop: CASSSGQYNEQFF. The DNA is as follows: TGTGCCAGCAGCTCGGGGCAGTACAATGAGCAGTTCTTC. This receptor chain uses TRBV7-9 and TRBJ2-1, with the D segment possibly TRBD1 or TRBD2, each aligning over 5 bases. Relative to germline, V is 4 bases shorter and J is 4 bases shorter, with 8 bases between their ends. The CDR3 covers 13 residues, taking in both the cysteine and the phenylalanine. Only the CDR3 DNA stays, 39 bases, in frame from base 1. As encoded in the germline V gene (reference sequence), CDR1 is SEHNR while CDR2 is FQNEAQ.